This passage covers 15 T cell receptor beta chains from one sample sequenced in a study of blood T cell repertoires in COVID-19. Measured with immunoSEQ multiplex PCR; TCRdb has only the in-frame clones, and not every one. The sample contains some 83,000 clones, 80% to 90% of which appear only once. The sample consisted of peripheral blood. All receptors derive from a man older than 75 in a cohort sampled during active COVID-19.

This clone was seen a few times. The rearrangement uses TRBV7-9 and TRBJ1-1, with no clear D. Looked up from germline, CDR1 is SEHNR and CDR2 is FQNEAQ (reference sequence). This CDR3 has 14 residues. Trimming stripped 2 bases from V and 0 bases from J, with 7 bases between. CDR3 residues: CASSLNSLNTEAFF. DNA for the CDR3: TGTGCCAGCAGCTTAAATTCGTTGAACACTGAAGCTTTCTTT.

This chain connects TRBV29-1 to TRBJ2-3, with no clear D. V gave up 6 bases and J gave up 4 bases, with 8 bases separating them. This CDR3 is built from 11 residues. CDR1 and CDR2 (germline): SQVTM, ANQGSEA. CDR3 in amino acids: CSVYVADTQYF. Written as DNA, the CDR3 is TGCAGCGTCTATGTGGCAGATACGCAGTATTTT.

The chain recombines TRBV28 with TRBJ2-1; the D gene is possibly TRBD1 (6 bases). The V end lost 8 bases, the J end lost 5 bases, and 10 bases lay between the germline ends. CDR3 size: 12 residues. CDR1 and CDR2 (germline): MDHEN, SYDVKM. The CDR3 nucleotides are TGTGCCAGCCGGACAGAGGACAATGAGCAGTTCTTC. Its protein is CASRTEDNEQFF.

The V and J genes are TRBV10-3 and TRBJ1-2; D remains unclear. The V end was cut by 4 bases, the J end by 4 bases, with 10 bases between. Germline loops: CDR1 ENHRY, CDR2 SYGVKD. The CDR3 has 13 residues. For the CDR3, the DNA is TGTGCCATCAGTGGTTCCGCCGGCTATGGCTACACCTTC. Amino acid sequence: CAISGSAGYGYTF.

The chain joins TRBV19 to TRBJ1-4; 7 bases line up with TRBD1. Trimming cost V 1 base and J 7 bases; bases outside gene matches: 12. The CDR3 consists of 17 residues. Germline V lookup: CDR1 LNHDA, CDR2 SQIVND (reference sequence). DNA for the CDR3: TGTGCCAGTAGTATAGGGACCGGGACAGCTAACGGTGAAAAACTGTTTTTT. It specifies CASSIGTGTANGEKLFF.

The rearrangement joins TRBV5-6 to TRBJ1-5; 8 nucleotides align to TRBD1. This CDR3 is 13 amino acids long. V lost 5 bases and J lost 7; bases outside the gene matches: 5. Germline-derived CDR1 and CDR2 are SGHDT and YYEEEE. The CDR3 reads CASSQQGVQPQHF. CDR3 DNA: TGTGCCAGCAGTCAACAGGGGGTCCAGCCCCAGCATTTT.

The rearrangement joins TRBV7-2 to TRBJ1-1; D is uncertain. The germline V gene has CDR1 SGHTA and CDR2 FQGNSA. Trimming took off 2 bases at V and 7 bases at J, with 11 bases between the two ends. This CDR3 has 13 residues. The DNA of the CDR3 is TGTGCCAGCAGCTTAAGAGGGAATATTGAAGCTTTCTTT. It yields the protein CASSLRGNIEAFF.

This chain connects TRBV11-2 to TRBJ2-7; 7 bases map to TRBD1. V lost 5 bases and J lost 3; bases outside the gene matches: 4. CDR3 length equals 13 residues. Germline V CDR1 and CDR2: SGHAT, FQNNGV. CDR3 coding DNA: TGTGCCAGCAGCAGACAGGGCCTCTACGAGCAGTACGTC. It is translated as CASSRQGLYEQYV.

V usage is TRBV19 and J usage is TRBJ2-7, with 7 bases lining up with TRBD1. V lost 6 bases and J lost 2; bases outside the gene matches: 16. CDR1 is LNHDA, CDR2 SQIVND, per germline (reference sequence). CDR3 length: 17 residues. The CDR3 is CASSQDQTGYYPYEQYF. CDR3 sequence (DNA): TGTGCCAGTAGCCAAGATCAGACAGGGTACTATCCCTACGAGCAGTACTTC.

The V and J genes are TRBV19 and TRBJ1-4; D perhaps matches TRBD1 (6 bases). Trimming took off 5 bases at V and 3 bases at J, with 13 bases between the two ends. This CDR3 region has 15 residues. Per the germline V gene, CDR1 is LNHDA and CDR2 is SQIVND (reference sequence). CDR3 sequence (DNA): TGTGCCAGTAGTTACTTCAGGGGACCTAATGAAAAACTGTTTTTT. Translated: CASSYFRGPNEKLFF.

V gene TRBV10-1 combines with J gene TRBJ2-1; D is possibly TRBD1 (5 bases). Trimming pared 0 bases from V and 5 bases from J, leaving 14 bases between. The CDR3 spans 16 residues. Germline CDR1 is WNHNN and CDR2 is SYGVQD (reference sequence). The CDR3 DNA is TGCGCCAGCAGTGAGTCGGGCAGGGATTTCCACAATGAGCAGTTCTTC. Translated, it gives CASSESGRDFHNEQFF.

The chain links TRBV10-3 to TRBJ1-1; possibly TRBD1 for D (5 bases). This CDR3 comprises 14 residues. In germline, CDR1 is ENHRY, CDR2 SYGVKD. The V gene lost 6 bases and the J gene lost 5 bases, with 16 bases spanning the gap. The CDR3 coding sequence is TGTGCCATCAGAGCCCCAGGGAGGGAAACTGAAGCTTTCTTT. Amino acids: CAIRAPGRETEAFF.

This chain links TRBV7-2 with TRBJ1-2; the match to TRBD1 covers 7 bases. CDR1 is SGHTA, CDR2 FQGNSA, per germline. Trimming removed 1 base from V and 3 bases from J; junction bases left unmatched: 2. This CDR3 contains 14 residues. The DNA for the CDR3 is TGTGCCAGCAGCTTAGAGGGACAGTACTATGGCTACACCTTC. Amino acid sequence: CASSLEGQYYGYTF.

This chain links TRBV28 with TRBJ2-2, with a weak D call TRBD1 (6 bases). Trimming removed 7 bases at V and 0 bases at J, with 15 bases between. Looked up from germline, CDR1 is MDHEN and CDR2 is SYDVKM. This CDR3 region has 16 residues. The CDR3 DNA follows: TGTGCCAGCATCCTATCCGGGACAACGAACACCGGGGAGCTGTTTTTT. Protein product: CASILSGTTNTGELFF.

The V gene is TRBV7-8, the J gene TRBJ1-6; maybe TRBD1 (5 bases). The length of the CDR3 is 15 residues. The V and J ends lost 5 bases and 7 bases respectively, with 15 bases between them. The germline gives CDR1 SGHVS, CDR2 FQNEAQ. For the CDR3, the DNA is TGTGCCAGCAGCCCCAGGGAGGGAAGAAATTCACCCCTCCACTTT. Translated: CASSPREGRNSPLHF.